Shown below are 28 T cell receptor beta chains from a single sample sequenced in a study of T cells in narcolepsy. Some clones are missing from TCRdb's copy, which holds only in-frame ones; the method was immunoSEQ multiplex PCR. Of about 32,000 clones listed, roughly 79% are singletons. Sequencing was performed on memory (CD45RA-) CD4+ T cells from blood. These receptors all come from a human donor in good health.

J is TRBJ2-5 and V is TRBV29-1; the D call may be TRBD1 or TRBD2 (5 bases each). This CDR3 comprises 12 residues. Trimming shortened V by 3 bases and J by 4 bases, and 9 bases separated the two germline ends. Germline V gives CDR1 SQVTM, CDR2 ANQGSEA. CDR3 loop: CSVELGGETQYF. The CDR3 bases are TGCAGCGTTGAGCTTGGGGGAGAGACCCAGTACTTC.

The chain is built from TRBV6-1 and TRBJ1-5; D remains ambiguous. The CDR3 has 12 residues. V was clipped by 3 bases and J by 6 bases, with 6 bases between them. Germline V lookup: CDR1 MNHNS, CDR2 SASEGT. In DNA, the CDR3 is TGTGCCAGCAGTGATGGGGTTCAGCCCCAGCATTTT. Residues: CASSDGVQPQHF.

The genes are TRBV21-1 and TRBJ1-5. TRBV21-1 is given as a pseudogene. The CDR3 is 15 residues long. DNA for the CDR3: TGTGCCAGGGGGCTGGGTCTCCCTAGCAATCGGCCCCAGCATTTT. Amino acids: CARGLGLPSNRPQHF.

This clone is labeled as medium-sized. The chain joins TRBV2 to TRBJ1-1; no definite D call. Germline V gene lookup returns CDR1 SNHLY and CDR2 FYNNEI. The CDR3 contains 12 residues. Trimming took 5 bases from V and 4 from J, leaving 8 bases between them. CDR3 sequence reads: CASSNRVTEAFF. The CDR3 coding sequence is TGTGCCAGCAGTAACCGGGTCACTGAAGCTTTCTTT. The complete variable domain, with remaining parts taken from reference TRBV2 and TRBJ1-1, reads EPEVTQTPSHQVTQMGQEVILRCVPISNHLYFYWYRQILGQKVEFLVSFYNNEISEKSEIFDDQFSVERPDGSNFTLKIRSTKLEDSAMYFCASSNRVTEAFFGQGTRLTVV.

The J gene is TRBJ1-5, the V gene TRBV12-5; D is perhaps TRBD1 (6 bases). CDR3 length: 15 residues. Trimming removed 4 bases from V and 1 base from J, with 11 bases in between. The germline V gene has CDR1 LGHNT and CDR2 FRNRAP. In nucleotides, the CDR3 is TGTGCTAGTGGTTCCCAGGGGTTCAGCAATCAGCCCCAGCATTTT. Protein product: CASGSQGFSNQPQHF.

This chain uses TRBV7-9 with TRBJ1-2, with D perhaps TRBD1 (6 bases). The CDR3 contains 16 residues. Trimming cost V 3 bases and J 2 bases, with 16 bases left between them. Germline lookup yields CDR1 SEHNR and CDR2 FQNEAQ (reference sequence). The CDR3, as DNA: TGTGCCAGCAGCTTCCTGAGGGCTGGGGGCAACTATGGCTACACCTTC. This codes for CASSFLRAGGNYGYTF.

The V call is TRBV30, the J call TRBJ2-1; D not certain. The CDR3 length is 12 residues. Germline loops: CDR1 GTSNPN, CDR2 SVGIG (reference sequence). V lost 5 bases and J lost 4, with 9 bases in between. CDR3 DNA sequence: TGTGCCTGGGGGGAAGGGTACAATGAGCAGTTCTTC. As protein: CAWGEGYNEQFF.

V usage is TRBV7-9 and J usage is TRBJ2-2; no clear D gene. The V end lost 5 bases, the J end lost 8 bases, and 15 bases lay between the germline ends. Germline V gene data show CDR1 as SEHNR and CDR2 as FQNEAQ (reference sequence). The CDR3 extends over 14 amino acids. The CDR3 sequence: CASSQDLGLGELFF. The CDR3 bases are TGTGCCAGCAGCCAAGATCTCGGGTTGGGGGAGCTGTTTTTT. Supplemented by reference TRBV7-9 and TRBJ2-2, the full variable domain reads DTGVSQNPRHKITKRGQNVTFRCDPISEHNRLYWYRQTLGQGPEFLTYFQNEAQLEKSRLLSDRFSAERPKGSFSTLEIQRTEQGDSAMYLCASSQDLGLGELFFGEGSRLTVL.

Here the CDR3 reads CASSLESRSTDTQYF. The CDR3 bases are TGCGCCAGCAGCTTGGAGTCGAGAAGCACAGATACGCAGTATTTT. This rearrangement joins TRBV5-1 to TRBJ2-3; no clear D. Looked up from germline, CDR1 is SGHRS and CDR2 is YFSETQ. The CDR3 loop spans 15 amino acids. The V and J ends lost 0 bases and 0 bases respectively, with 8 bases between them.

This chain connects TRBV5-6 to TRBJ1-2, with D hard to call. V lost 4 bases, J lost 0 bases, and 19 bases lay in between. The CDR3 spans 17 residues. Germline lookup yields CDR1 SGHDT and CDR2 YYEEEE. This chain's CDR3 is CASSGENWGFANYGYTF. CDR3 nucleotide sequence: TGTGCCAGCAGCGGAGAGAACTGGGGATTCGCTAACTATGGCTACACCTTC.

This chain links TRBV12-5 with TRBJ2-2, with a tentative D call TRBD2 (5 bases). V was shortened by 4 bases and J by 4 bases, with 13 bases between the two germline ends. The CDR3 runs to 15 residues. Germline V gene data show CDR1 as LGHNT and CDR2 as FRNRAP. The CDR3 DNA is TGTGCTAGTGGTTCGCAGAGGGTTTTCACCGGGGAGCTGTTTTTT. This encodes CASGSQRVFTGELFF.

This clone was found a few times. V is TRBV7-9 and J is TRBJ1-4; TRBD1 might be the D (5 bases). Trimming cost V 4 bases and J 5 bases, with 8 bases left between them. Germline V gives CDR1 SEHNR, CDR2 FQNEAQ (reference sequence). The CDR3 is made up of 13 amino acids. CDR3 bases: TGTGCCAGCAGCTGGGGACTGAATGAAAAACTGTTTTTT. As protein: CASSWGLNEKLFF. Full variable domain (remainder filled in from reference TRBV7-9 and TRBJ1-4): DTGVSQNPRHKITKRGQNVTFRCDPISEHNRLYWYRQTLGQGPEFLTYFQNEAQLEKSRLLSDRFSAERPKGSFSTLEIQRTEQGDSAMYLCASSWGLNEKLFFGSGTQLSVL.

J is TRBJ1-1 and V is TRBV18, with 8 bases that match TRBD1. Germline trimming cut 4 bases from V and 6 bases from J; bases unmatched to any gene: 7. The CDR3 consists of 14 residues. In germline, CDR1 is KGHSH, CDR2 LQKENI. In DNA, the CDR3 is TGTGCCAGCTCACAGAACGCACAGGGGGCTGAAGCTTTCTTT. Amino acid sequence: CASSQNAQGAEAFF.

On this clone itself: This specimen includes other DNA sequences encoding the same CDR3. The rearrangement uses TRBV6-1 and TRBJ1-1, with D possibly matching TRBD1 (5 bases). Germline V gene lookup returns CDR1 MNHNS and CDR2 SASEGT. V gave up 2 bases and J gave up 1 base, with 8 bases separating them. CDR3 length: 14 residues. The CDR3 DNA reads TGTGCCAGCAGTGAACTTAGGGGGAACACTGAAGCTTTCTTT. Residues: CASSELRGNTEAFF.

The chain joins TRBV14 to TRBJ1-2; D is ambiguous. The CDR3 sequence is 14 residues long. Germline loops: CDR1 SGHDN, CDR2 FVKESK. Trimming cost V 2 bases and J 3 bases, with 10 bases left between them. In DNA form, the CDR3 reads TGTGCCAGCAGCCAACGTCCCTCGGACTATGGCTACACCTTC. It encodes CASSQRPSDYGYTF. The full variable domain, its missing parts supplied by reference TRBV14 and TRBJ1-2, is EAGVTQFPSHSVIEKGQTVTLRCDPISGHDNLYWYRRVMGKEIKFLLHFVKESKQDESGMPNNRFLAERTGGTYSTLKVQPAELEDSGVYFCASSQRPSDYGYTFGSGTRLTVV.

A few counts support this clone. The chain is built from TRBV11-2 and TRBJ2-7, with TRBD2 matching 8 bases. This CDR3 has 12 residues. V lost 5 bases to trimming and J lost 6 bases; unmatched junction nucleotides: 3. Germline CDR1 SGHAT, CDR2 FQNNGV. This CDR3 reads CASSATSVEQYF. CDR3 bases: TGTGCCAGCAGCGCGACTAGCGTCGAGCAGTACTTC. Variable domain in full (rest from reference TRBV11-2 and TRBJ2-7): EAGVAQSPRYKIIEKRQSVAFWCNPISGHATLYWYQQILGQGPKLLIQFQNNGVVDDSQLPKDRFSAERLKGVDSTLKIQPAKLEDSAVYLCASSATSVEQYFGPGTRLTVT.

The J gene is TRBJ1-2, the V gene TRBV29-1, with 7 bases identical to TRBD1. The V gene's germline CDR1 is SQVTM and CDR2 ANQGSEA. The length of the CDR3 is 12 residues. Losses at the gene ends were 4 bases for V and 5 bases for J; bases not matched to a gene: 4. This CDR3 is CSVGQGEYGYTF. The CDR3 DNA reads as TGCAGCGTTGGACAGGGTGAATATGGCTACACCTTC.

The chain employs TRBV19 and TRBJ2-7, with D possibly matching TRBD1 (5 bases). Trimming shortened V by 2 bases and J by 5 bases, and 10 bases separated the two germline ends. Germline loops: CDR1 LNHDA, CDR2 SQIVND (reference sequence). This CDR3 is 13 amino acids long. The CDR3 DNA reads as TGTGCCAGTAGTATAAGGCTAGGGGACGAGCAGTACTTC. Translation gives CASSIRLGDEQYF.

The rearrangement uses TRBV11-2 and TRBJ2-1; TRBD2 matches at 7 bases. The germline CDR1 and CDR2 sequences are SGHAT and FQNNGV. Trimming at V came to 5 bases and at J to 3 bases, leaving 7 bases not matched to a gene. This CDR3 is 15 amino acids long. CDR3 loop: CASSEKSGDYNEQFF. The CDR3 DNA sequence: TGTGCCAGCAGCGAGAAAAGCGGGGACTACAATGAGCAGTTCTTC.

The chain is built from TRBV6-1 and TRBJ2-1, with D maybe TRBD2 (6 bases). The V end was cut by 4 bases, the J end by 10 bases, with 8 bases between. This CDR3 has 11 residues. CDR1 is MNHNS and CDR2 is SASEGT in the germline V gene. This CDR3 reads CASSGGLEQFF. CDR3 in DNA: TGTGCCAGCAGTGGTGGACTAGAGCAGTTCTTC.

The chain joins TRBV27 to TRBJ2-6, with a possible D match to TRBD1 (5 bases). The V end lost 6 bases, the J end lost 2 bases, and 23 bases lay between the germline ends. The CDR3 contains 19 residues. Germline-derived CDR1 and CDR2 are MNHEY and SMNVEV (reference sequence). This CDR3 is CASSLISWAGRAGANVLTF. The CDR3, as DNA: TGTGCCAGCAGCCTTATCAGCTGGGCAGGGCGCGCTGGGGCCAACGTCCTGACTTTC.

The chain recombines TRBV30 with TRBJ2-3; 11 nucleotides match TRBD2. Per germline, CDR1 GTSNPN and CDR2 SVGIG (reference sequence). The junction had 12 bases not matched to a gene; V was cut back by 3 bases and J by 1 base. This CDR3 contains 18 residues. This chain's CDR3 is CAWSRGPGLAAGTDTQYF. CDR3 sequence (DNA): TGTGCCTGGAGCAGGGGACCGGGACTAGCGGCTGGCACAGATACGCAGTATTTT. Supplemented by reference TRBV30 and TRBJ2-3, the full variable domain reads SQTIHQWPATLVQPVGSPLSLECTVEGTSNPNLYWYRQAAGRGLQLLFYSVGIGQISSEVPQNLSASRPQDRQFILSSKKLLLSDSGFYLCAWSRGPGLAAGTDTQYFGPGTRLTVL.

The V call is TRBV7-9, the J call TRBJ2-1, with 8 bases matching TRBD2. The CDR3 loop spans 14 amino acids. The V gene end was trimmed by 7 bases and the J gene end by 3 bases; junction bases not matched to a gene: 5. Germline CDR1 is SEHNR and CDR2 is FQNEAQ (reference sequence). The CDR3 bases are TGTGCCAGCATCGCGGGAGGACTCTACAATGAGCAGTTCTTC. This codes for CASIAGGLYNEQFF. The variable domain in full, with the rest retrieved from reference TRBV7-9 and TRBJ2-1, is DTGVSQNPRHKITKRGQNVTFRCDPISEHNRLYWYRQTLGQGPEFLTYFQNEAQLEKSRLLSDRFSAERPKGSFSTLEIQRTEQGDSAMYLCASIAGGLYNEQFFGPGTRLTVL.

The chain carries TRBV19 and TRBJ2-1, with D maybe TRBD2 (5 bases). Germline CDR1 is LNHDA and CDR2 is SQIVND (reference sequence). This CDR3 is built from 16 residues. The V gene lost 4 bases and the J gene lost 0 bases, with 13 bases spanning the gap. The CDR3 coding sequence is TGTGCCAGTAGTACCTCTAGCACTGGCTCCTACAATGAGCAGTTCTTC. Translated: CASSTSSTGSYNEQFF.

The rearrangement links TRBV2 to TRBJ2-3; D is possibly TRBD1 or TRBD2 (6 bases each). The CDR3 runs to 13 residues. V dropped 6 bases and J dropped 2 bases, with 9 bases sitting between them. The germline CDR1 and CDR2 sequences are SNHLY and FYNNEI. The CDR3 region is CASREGVTDTQYF. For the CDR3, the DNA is TGTGCCAGCAGGGAGGGGGTCACAGATACGCAGTATTTT.

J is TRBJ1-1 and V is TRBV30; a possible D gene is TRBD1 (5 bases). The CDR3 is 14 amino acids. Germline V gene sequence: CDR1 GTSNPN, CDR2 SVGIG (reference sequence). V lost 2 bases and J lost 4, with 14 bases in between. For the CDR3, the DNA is TGTGCCTGGAGTTTCGGGGGTGGGAGCACTGAAGCTTTCTTT. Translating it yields CAWSFGGGSTEAFF.

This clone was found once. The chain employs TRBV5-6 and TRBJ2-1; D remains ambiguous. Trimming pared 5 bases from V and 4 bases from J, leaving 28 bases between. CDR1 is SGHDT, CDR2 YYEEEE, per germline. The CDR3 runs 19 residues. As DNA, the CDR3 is TGTGCCAGCAGACAGACCCAGAACCGAAAAATTCGGATTTACAATGAGCAGTTCTTC. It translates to CASRQTQNRKIRIYNEQFF.

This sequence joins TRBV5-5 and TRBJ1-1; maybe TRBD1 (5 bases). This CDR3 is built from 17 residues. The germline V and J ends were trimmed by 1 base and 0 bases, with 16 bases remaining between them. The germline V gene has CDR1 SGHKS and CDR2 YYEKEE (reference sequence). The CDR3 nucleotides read TGTGCCAGCAGCTTGTTAGGGGCAGGGATCATGAACACTGAAGCTTTCTTT. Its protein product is CASSLLGAGIMNTEAFF.